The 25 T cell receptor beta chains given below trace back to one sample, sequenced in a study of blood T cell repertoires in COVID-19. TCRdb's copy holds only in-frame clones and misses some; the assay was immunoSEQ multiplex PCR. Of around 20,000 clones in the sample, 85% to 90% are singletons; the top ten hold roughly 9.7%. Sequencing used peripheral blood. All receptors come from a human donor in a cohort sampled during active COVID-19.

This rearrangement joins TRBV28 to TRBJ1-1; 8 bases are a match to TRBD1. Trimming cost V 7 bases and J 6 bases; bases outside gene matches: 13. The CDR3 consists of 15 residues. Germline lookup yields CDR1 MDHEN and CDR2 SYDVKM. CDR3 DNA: TGTGCCAGCATCCCTACCCCCAGGGGGCGGGCTGAAGCTTTCTTT. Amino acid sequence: CASIPTPRGRAEAFF.

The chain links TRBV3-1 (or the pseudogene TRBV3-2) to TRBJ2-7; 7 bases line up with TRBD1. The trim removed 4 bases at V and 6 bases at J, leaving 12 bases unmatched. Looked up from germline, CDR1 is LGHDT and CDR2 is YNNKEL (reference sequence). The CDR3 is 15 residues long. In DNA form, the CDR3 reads TGTGCCAGCAGCCGAGCCGGGACAGACATTCTCGAGCAGTACTTC. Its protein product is CASSRAGTDILEQYF.

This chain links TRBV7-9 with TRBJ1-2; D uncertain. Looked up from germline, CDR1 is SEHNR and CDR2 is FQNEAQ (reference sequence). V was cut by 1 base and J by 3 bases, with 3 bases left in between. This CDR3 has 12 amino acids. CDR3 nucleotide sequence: TGTGCCAGCAGCTTAGGAGACTATGGCTACACCTTC. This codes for CASSLGDYGYTF.

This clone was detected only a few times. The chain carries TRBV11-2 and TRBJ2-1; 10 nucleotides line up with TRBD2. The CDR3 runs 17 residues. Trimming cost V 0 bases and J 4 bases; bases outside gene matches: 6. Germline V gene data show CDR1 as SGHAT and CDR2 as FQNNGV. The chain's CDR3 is CASSLERGLASYNEQFF. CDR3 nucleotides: TGTGCCAGCAGCTTAGAAAGGGGACTAGCGAGTTACAATGAGCAGTTCTTC.

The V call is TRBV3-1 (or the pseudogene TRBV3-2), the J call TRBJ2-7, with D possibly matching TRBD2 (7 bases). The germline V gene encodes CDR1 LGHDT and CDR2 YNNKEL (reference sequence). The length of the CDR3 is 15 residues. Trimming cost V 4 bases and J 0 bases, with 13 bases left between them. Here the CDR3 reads CASSPSGTSSYEQYF. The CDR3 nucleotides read TGTGCCAGCAGCCCCAGCGGGACAAGCTCCTACGAGCAGTACTTC.

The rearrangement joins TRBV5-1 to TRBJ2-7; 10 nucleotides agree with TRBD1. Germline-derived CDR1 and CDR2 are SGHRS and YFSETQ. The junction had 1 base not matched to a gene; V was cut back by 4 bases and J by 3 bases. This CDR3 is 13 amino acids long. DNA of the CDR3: TGCGCCAGCAGCCGGGACAGGGGCTACGAGCAGTACTTC. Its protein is CASSRDRGYEQYF.

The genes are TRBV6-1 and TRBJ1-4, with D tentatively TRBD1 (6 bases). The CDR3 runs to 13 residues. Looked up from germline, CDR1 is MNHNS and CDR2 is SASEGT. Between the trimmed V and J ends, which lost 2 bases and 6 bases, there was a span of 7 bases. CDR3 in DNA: TGTGCCAGCAGTGAATACAGGGATGAAAAACTGTTTTTT. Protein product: CASSEYRDEKLFF.

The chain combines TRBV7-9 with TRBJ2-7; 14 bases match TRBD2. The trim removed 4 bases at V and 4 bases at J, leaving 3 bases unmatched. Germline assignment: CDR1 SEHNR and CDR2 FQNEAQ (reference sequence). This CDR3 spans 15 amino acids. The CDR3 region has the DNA TGTGCCAGCAGCTCATGGACTAGCGGGAGGTACGAGCAGTACTTC. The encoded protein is CASSSWTSGRYEQYF.

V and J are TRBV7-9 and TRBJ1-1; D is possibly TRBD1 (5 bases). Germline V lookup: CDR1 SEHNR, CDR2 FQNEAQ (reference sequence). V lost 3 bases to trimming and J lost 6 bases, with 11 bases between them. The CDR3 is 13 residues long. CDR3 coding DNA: TGTGCCAGCAGCTTCAGGGTGGATCCTGAAGCTTTCTTT. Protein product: CASSFRVDPEAFF.

CDR3 residues: CASSPPTGGSNTGELFF. Here the CDR3 DNA reads TGTGCCAGCTCACCACCGACAGGGGGATCGAACACCGGGGAGCTGTTTTTT. The rearrangement links TRBV18 to TRBJ2-2; TRBD1 aligns across 9 bases. The CDR3 has 17 amino acids. Looked up from germline, CDR1 is KGHSH and CDR2 is LQKENI. J lost 0 bases, V lost 0 bases, and 2 bases had no gene match.

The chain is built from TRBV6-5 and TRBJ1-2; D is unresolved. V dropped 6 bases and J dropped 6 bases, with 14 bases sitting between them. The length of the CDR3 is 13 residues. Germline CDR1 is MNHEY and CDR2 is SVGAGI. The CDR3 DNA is TGTGCCAGCAGCCCCGGGAGGTCCCATGGCTACACCTTC. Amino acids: CASSPGRSHGYTF.

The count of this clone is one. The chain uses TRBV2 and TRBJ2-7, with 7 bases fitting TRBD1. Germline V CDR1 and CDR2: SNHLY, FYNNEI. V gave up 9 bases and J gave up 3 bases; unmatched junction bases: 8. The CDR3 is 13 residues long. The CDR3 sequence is CARSTGPFYEQYF. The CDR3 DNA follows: TGTGCCAGATCGACAGGGCCTTTCTACGAGCAGTACTTC.

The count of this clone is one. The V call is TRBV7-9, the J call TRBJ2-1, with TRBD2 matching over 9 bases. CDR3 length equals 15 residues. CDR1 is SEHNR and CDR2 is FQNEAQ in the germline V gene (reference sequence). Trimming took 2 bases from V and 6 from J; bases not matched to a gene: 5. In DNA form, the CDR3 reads TGTGCCAGCAGCTTATTGGCGGGAGGGATCAATGAGCAGTTCTTC. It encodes CASSLLAGGINEQFF.

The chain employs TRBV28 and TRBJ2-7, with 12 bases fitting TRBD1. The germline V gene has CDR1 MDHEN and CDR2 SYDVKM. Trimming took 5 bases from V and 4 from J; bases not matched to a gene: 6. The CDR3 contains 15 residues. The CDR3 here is CASSPGDRGLYEQYF. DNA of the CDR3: TGTGCCAGCAGTCCTGGGGACAGGGGGCTATACGAGCAGTACTTC.

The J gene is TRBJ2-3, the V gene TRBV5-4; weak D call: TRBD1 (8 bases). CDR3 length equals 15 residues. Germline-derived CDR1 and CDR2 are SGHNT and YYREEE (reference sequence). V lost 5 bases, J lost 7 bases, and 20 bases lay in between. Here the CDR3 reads CASSSDRGGGNTQYF. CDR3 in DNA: TGTGCCAGCAGTTCTGACAGGGGAGGGGGAAATACGCAGTATTTT.

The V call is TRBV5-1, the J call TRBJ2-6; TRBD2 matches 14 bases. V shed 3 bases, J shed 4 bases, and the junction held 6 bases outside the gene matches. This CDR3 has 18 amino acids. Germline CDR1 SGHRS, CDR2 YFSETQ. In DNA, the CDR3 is TGCGCCAGCAGCTGGGGGACTAGCGGGAGAACCGGGGCCAACGTCCTGACTTTC. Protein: CASSWGTSGRTGANVLTF. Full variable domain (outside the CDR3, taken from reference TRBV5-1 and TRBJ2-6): KAGVTQTPRYLIKTRGQQVTLSCSPISGHRSVSWYQQTPGQGLQFLFEYFSETQRNKGNFPGRFSGRQFSNSRSEMNVSTLELGDSALYLCASSWGTSGRTGANVLTFGAGSRLTVL.

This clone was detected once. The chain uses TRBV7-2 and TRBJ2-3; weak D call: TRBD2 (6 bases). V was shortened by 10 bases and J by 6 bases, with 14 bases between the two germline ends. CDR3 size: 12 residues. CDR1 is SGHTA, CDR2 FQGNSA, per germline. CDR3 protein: CAITKRGDTQYF. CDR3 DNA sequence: TGTGCCATCACAAAACGGGGGGATACGCAGTATTTT. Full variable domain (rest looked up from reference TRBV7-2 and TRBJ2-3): GAGVSQSPSNKVTEKGKDVELRCDPISGHTALYWYRQSLGQGLEFLIYFQGNSAPDKSGLPSDRFSAERTGGSVSTLTIQRTQQEDSAVYLCAITKRGDTQYFGPGTRLTVL.

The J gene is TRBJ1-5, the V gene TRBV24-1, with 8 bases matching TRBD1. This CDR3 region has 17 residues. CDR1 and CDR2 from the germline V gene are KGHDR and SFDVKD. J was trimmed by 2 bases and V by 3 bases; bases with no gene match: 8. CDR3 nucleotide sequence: TGTGCCACCAGTGATCCCCTGACAGGGGAAGGCAATCAGCCCCAGCATTTT. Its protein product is CATSDPLTGEGNQPQHF.

The CDR3 here is CASEGSQNTEAFF. The DNA for the CDR3 is TGTGCCTCCGAGGGCAGTCAGAACACTGAAGCTTTCTTT. The chain uses TRBV19 and TRBJ1-1; D remains ambiguous. Germline V gene sequence: CDR1 LNHDA, CDR2 SQIVND (reference sequence). The V gene lost 11 bases and the J gene lost 1 base, with 14 bases spanning the gap. The CDR3 is 13 residues long.

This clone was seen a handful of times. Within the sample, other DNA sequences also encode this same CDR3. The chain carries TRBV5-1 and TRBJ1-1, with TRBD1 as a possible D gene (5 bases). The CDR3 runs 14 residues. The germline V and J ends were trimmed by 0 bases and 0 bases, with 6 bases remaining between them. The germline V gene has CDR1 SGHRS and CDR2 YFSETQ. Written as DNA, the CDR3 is TGCGCCAGCAGCTTGGGGGGCATGAACACTGAAGCTTTCTTT. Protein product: CASSLGGMNTEAFF.

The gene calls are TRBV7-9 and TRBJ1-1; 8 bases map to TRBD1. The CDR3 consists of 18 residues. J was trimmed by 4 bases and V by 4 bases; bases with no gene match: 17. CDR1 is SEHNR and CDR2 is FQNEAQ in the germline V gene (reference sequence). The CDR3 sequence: CASSSSRTGFRWITEAFF. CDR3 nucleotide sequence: TGTGCCAGCAGCTCTAGCAGGACAGGGTTTCGCTGGATCACTGAAGCTTTCTTT.

In DNA, the CDR3 is TGCGCCAGCAGCTCACAAGGGAGGGGGGACACTGAAGCTTTCTTT. It yields the protein CASSSQGRGDTEAFF. V usage is TRBV5-1 and J usage is TRBJ1-1; a possible D gene is TRBD1 (6 bases). The CDR3 sequence is 15 residues long. V was pared by 3 bases and J by 3 bases, with 15 bases between. Germline values: CDR1 SGHRS, CDR2 YFSETQ.

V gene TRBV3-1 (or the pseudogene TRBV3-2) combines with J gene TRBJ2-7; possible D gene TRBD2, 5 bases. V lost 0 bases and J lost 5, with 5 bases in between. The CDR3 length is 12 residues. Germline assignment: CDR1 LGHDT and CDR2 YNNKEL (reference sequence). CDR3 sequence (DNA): TGTGCCAGCAGCCAAGAGGAGGACGAGCAGTACTTC. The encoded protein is CASSQEEDEQYF.

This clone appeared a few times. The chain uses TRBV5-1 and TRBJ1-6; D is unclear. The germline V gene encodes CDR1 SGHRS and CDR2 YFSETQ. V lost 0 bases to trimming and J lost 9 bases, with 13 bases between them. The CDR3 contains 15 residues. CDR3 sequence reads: CASSLVGGEGSPLHF. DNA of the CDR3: TGCGCCAGCAGCTTGGTGGGTGGGGAGGGTTCACCCCTCCACTTT.

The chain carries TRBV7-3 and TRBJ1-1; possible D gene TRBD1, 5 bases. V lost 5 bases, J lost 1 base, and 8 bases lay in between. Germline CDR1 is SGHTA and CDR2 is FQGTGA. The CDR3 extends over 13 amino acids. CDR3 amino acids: CASSRDRNTEAFF. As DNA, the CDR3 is TGTGCCAGCAGCCGAGACAGGAACACTGAAGCTTTCTTT.